Below are 10 T cell receptor beta chains sequenced from a single sample in a study of T cells after posttransplantation cyclophosphamide. Cyclophosphamide on days +3 and +4 followed busulfan-fludarabine conditioning and a marrow graft. Clones were read by immunoSEQ multiplex PCR, and TCRdb kept only the in-frame ones, dropping some. The data contain around 21,000 clones, about nine tenths of them singletons. Material: PBMCs, obtained after allogeneic stem cell transplant with posttransplant cyclophosphamide. The receptors come from a female patient aged 40 to 55 who received an allogeneic stem cell transplant from a related donor, was CMV-positive, and had no GVHD. The graft donor may have given rise to some T cells.

The rearrangement uses TRBV10-3 and TRBJ1-3; D uncertain. Germline lookup yields CDR1 ENHRY and CDR2 SYGVKD. This CDR3 region has 15 residues. V was cut by 0 bases and J by 0 bases, with 6 bases left in between. This CDR3 reads CAISESGSSGNTIYF. CDR3 sequence (DNA): TGTGCCATCAGTGAGTCGGGGAGCTCTGGAAACACCATATATTTT.

The genes are TRBV28 and TRBJ2-2; 11 bases map to TRBD2. The CDR3 is 17 amino acids. The germline V gene encodes CDR1 MDHEN and CDR2 SYDVKM. The ends lost 5 bases at V and 1 base at J; junction bases unmatched: 6. The DNA for the CDR3 is TGTGCCAGCAGTCTAGGGACTAGCGGAGAGAACACCGGGGAGCTGTTTTTT. It translates to CASSLGTSGENTGELFF.

V and J are TRBV30 and TRBJ2-7; D not resolved. The V end was cut by 4 bases, the J end by 5 bases, with 12 bases between. Germline CDR1 reads GTSNPN; CDR2 reads SVGIG (reference sequence). The length of the CDR3 is 12 residues. CDR3 bases: TGTGCCTGGACCCGCGTTGCGCACGAGCAGTACTTC. As protein: CAWTRVAHEQYF.

This chain connects TRBV6-4 to TRBJ2-3; 8 positions match TRBD2. Germline trimming cut 5 bases from V and 5 bases from J; bases unmatched to any gene: 3. CDR1 MRHNA and CDR2 SNTAGT come from the germline V gene. The CDR3 has 13 amino acids. CDR3 sequence reads: CASSTRGGDTQYF. The CDR3 DNA is TGTGCCAGCAGTACACGGGGGGGAGATACGCAGTATTTT.

The chain employs TRBV7-9 and TRBJ2-1; 7 bases map to TRBD2. Trimming removed 3 bases from V and 3 bases from J; junction bases left unmatched: 5. Germline CDR1 and CDR2: SEHNR and FQNEAQ (reference sequence). The CDR3 loop spans 15 amino acids. CDR3 coding DNA: TGTGCCAGCAGCTTGTCCCCGGGGGGCTACAATGAGCAGTTCTTC. It is translated as CASSLSPGGYNEQFF.

V gene TRBV6-5 combines with J gene TRBJ2-3; possible D gene TRBD1, 6 bases. The CDR3 length is 15 residues. V was trimmed by 6 bases and J by 2 bases, leaving 15 bases between them. From germline, CDR1 is MNHEY and CDR2 SVGAGI. The CDR3 bases are TGTGCCAGCAGCCCTACTTGGACAGCCACAGATACGCAGTATTTT. It is translated as CASSPTWTATDTQYF.

This rearrangement joins TRBV19 to TRBJ2-5; the D gene is possibly TRBD2 (5 bases). With 9 bases removed from V and 5 bases from J, the gap between germline ends came to 19 bases. Per germline, CDR1 LNHDA and CDR2 SQIVND (reference sequence). The CDR3 spans 14 residues. The CDR3 region has the DNA TGTGCCAGCTCATCCGGGGTAGGGTTGGAGACCCAGTACTTC. This sequence encodes CASSSGVGLETQYF.

V and J are TRBV7-9 and TRBJ2-1, with 7 positions matching TRBD2. V was clipped by 2 bases and J by 5 bases; unmatched bases: 6. Germline CDR1 SEHNR, CDR2 FQNEAQ (reference sequence). The CDR3 spans 15 residues. CDR3 region: CASSLFLAENNEQFF. The CDR3 DNA follows: TGTGCCAGCAGCTTATTCCTAGCGGAAAACAATGAGCAGTTCTTC.

This chain joins TRBV4-1 and TRBJ1-4, with 8 bases lining up with TRBD1. The germline CDR1 and CDR2 sequences are MGHRA and YSYEKL. With V trimmed by 4 bases and J by 3 bases, 4 bases remained unmatched. The CDR3 consists of 15 residues. CDR3 loop: CASSPQQGANEKLFF. In DNA, the CDR3 is TGCGCCAGCAGCCCACAACAGGGGGCTAATGAAAAACTGTTTTTT.

This chain joins TRBV6-1 and TRBJ1-2; maybe TRBD1 (5 bases). Between the trimmed V and J ends, which lost 4 bases and 6 bases, there was a span of 21 bases. The CDR3 is 16 amino acids. Germline V gives CDR1 MNHNS, CDR2 SASEGT. The CDR3 loop reads CASSADMAPSKNGYTF. CDR3 in DNA: TGTGCCAGCAGTGCGGACATGGCCCCCTCTAAGAATGGCTACACCTTC.